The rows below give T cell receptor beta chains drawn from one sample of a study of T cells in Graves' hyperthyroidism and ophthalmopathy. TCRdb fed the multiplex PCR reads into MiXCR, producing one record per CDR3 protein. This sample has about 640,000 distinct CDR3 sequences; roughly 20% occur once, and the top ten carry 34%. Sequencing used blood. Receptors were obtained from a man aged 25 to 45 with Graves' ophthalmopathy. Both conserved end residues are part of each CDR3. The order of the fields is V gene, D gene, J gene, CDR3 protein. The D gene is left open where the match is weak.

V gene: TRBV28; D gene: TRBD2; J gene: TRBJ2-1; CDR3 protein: CASSLGALAGADEQFF
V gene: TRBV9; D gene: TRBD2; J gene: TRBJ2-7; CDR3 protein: CASSVSSGSYEQYF
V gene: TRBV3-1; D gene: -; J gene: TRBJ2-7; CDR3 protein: CASSQDLSGYAYEQYF
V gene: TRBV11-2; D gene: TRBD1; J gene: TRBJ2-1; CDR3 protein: CASSLYRQGITYNEQFF
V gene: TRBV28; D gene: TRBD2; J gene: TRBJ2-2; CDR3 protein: CASSSTSGRADGTGELFF
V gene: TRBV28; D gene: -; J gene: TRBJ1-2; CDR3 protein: CASSSWDIYGYTF
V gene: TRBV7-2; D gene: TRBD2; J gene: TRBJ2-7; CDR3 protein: CASSLNPGASGISYEQYF
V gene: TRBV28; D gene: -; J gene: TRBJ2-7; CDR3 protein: CASTDAGTYEQYF
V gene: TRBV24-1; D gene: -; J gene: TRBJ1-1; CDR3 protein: CATRREGNTEAFF
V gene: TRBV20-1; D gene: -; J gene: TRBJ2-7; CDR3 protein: CSALTWGRPYEQYF
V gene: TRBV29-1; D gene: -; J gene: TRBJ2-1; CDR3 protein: CSVDSSSSYNEQFF
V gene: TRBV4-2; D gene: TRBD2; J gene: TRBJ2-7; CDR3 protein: CASSHTTSGRIDEQYF
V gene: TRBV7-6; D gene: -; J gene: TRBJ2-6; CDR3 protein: CASSLAGGANVLTF
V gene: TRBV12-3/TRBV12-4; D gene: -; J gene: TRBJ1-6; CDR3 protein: CASRSRTDDNSPLHF
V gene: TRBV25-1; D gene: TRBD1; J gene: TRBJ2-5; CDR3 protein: CASSEYLQLGQSETQYF
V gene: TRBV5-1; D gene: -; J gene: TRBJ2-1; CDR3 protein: CASSLASGGIFNEQFF
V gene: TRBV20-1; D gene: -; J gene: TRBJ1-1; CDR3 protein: CSATGLAQRINEAFF
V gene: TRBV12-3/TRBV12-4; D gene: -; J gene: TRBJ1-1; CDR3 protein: CASSFYICSARKPGNTEAFF
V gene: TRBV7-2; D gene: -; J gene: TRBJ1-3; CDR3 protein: CASSLGTTGRSGNTIYF